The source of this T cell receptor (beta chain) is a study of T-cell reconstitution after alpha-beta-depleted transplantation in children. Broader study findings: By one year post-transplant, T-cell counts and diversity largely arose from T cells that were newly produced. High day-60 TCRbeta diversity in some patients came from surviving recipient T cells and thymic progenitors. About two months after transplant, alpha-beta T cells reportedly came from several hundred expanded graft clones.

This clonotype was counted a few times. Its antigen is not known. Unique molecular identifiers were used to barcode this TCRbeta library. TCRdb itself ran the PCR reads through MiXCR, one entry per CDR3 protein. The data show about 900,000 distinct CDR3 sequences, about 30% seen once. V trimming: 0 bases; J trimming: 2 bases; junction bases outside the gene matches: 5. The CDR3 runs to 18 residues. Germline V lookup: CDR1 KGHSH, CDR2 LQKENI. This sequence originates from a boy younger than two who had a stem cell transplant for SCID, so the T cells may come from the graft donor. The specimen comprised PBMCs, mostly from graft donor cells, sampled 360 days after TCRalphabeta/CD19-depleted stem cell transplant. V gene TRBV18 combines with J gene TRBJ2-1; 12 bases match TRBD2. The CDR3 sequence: CASSPPTSGGLTYNEQFF. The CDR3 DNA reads TGTGCCAGCTCACCACCGACTAGCGGGGGCCTAACCTACAATGAGCAGTTCTTC.